Listed below are T cell receptor beta chains from one sample, sequenced in a study of post-analysis software for immune sequencing data. TCRdb re-derived calls from the PCR reads in MiXCR, one entry per CDR3 protein. This sample yields 150,000 to 200,000 distinct CDR3 sequences, of which approximately 35% are seen a single time; 25% to 35% belongs to the top ten. The specimen comprised blood, sampled after autologous hematopoietic stem cell transplantation. These receptors came from a girl between 5 and 17 years old with multiple sclerosis. CDR3s include the opening cysteine and the closing phenylalanine or tryptophan. D genes are given only for firm matches. Size values are once, few and many counts, or a class for expanded clones, and some rows have none.

v_gene	j_gene	d_gene	abundance	CDR3aa	CDR3nt
TRBV3-1	TRBJ2-7	.	few	CASAGMPYEQYF	TGTGCCAGTGCAGGGATGCCCTACGAGCAGTACTTC
TRBV6-5	TRBJ1-3	.	.	CASGWTVSGNTIYF	TGTGCCAGCGGTTGGACGGTCTCTGGAAACACCATATATTTT
TRBV7-6	TRBJ2-5	.	.	CASSLAGGTARAKETQYF	TGTGCCAGCAGCTTAGCAGGGGGGACAGCAAGGGCCAAAGAGACCCAGTACTTC
TRBV12-3/TRBV12-4	TRBJ1-2	.	.	CASSFRGWEGYTF	TGTGCCAGCAGTTTTCGGGGTTGGGAAGGCTACACCTTC
TRBV29-1	TRBJ2-1	TRBD2	few	CSVDALAGVLSSYNEQFF	TGCAGCGTTGATGCGTTAGCGGGGGTTCTCTCCTCCTACAATGAGCAGTTCTTC
TRBV15	TRBJ2-7	TRBD2	few	CATSRDRSSGTPYEQYF	TGTGCCACCAGCAGAGATCGGTCTAGCGGGACCCCCTACGAGCAGTACTTC
TRBV6-2/TRBV6-3	TRBJ2-7	.	many	CASLERESSYEQYF	TGTGCCAGCCTTGAGCGTGAAAGCTCCTACGAGCAGTACTTC
TRBV4-2	TRBJ2-4	TRBD2	.	CASSPGLAGKNIQYF	TGTGCCAGCAGCCCCGGACTAGCGGGCAAAAACATTCAGTACTTC
TRBV27	TRBJ1-6	TRBD1	.	CASSPRDSSSYNSPLHF	TGTGCCAGCAGTCCCCGGGACAGCAGCTCCTATAATTCACCCCTCCACTTT
TRBV7-2	TRBJ1-3	.	.	CASSPGLYSGNTIYF	TGTGCCAGCAGCCCAGGACTATACTCTGGAAACACCATATATTTT
TRBV13	TRBJ2-1	.	few	CASSLGEVGGEQFF	TGTGCCAGCAGCTTGGGGGAAGTCGGTGGTGAGCAGTTCTTC
TRBV6-5	TRBJ2-7	TRBD1	once	CASRLGQNRYKQYF	TGTGCCAGCAGGCTGGGACAGAACCGCTACAAGCAGTACTTC
TRBV24-1	TRBJ1-5	.	.	CATSDLSPGGNQPQHF	TGTGCCACCAGTGATTTGAGTCCGGGAGGGAATCAGCCCCAGCATTTT
TRBV7-9	TRBJ2-7	TRBD2	.	CASSLAASGYEQYF	TGTGCCAGCAGCTTAGCTGCTAGCGGCTACGAGCAGTACTTC
TRBV5-1	TRBJ2-4	.	.	CASSPRALGAKNIQYF	TGCGCCAGCAGCCCGAGGGCCCTGGGGGCCAAAAACATTCAGTACTTC
TRBV11-3	TRBJ2-5	.	.	CASSLGGGSQETQYF	TGTGCCAGCAGCTTAGGAGGGGGGAGCCAAGAGACCCAGTACTTC
TRBV6-5	TRBJ2-5	.	many	CASSYIGGAETQYF	TGTGCCAGCAGTTACATCGGGGGCGCGGAGACCCAGTACTTC
TRBV7-7	TRBJ2-5	.	many	CASSANPGETQYF	TGTGCTAGCAGCGCCAACCCAGGGGAGACCCAGTACTTC
TRBV30	TRBJ2-5	TRBD2	few	CAWSMIAGVREQYF	TGTGCCTGGAGTATGATAGCGGGAGTTCGAGAGCAGTACTTC
TRBV20-1	TRBJ1-5	TRBD1	.	CSVKKGQGYQPQHF	TGCAGTGTCAAGAAGGGACAGGGGTATCAGCCCCAGCATTTT
TRBV6-5	TRBJ2-4	TRBD1	.	CASSYFGTGAKNIQYF	TGTGCCAGCAGTTACTTCGGGACAGGGGCCAAAAACATTCAGTACTTC
TRBV28	TRBJ1-1	.	.	CASSLHERTEAFF	TGTGCCAGCAGTTTACACGAGCGGACTGAAGCTTTCTTT
TRBV20-1	TRBJ2-1	TRBD1	few	CSADNRGLEQFF	TGCAGTGCGGATAACAGGGGGCTTGAGCAGTTCTTC
TRBV15	TRBJ2-2	TRBD2	.	CATSRDPAGGPSGTGELFF	TGTGCCACCAGCAGAGATCCTGCGGGAGGGCCCTCGGGCACCGGGGAGCTGTTTTTT
TRBV28	TRBJ2-7	.	few	CASSKPRGAYEQYF	TGTGCCAGCAGCAAACCACGCGGGGCCTACGAGCAGTACTTC
TRBV11-2	TRBJ1-2	.	.	CASSSMTGSRGYTF	TGTGCCAGCAGCTCGATGACAGGCTCCCGGGGCTACACCTTC
TRBV12-3/TRBV12-4	TRBJ2-7	TRBD2	.	CASSPLGRELSYEQYF	TGTGCCAGCAGTCCGCTGGGGCGGGAGCTCTCCTACGAGCAGTACTTC
TRBV25-1	TRBJ2-1	TRBD2	many	CASSLSGSSYNEQFF	TGTGCCAGCAGTCTGAGCGGGAGCTCCTACAATGAGCAGTTCTTC
TRBV25-1	TRBJ2-6	TRBD1	.	CASSPRGRLSGANVLTF	TGTGCCAGCAGCCCAAGGGGGCGCCTCTCTGGGGCCAACGTCCTGACTTTC
TRBV29-1	TRBJ2-2	.	.	CSVIRAYTGELFF	TGCAGCGTTATTCGGGCCTACACCGGGGAGCTGTTTTTT
TRBV3-1	TRBJ2-7	TRBD2	.	CASSQSQAGASYEQYF	TGTGCCAGCAGCCAAAGTCAAGCGGGGGCCTCCTACGAGCAGTACTTC
TRBV6-5	TRBJ1-4	.	.	CASRRVRGEKLFF	TGTGCCAGCAGGCGGGTCAGGGGTGAAAAACTGTTTTTT
TRBV20-1	TRBJ2-1	TRBD2	.	CSALTSGDYNEQFF	TGCAGTGCACTTACTAGCGGGGACTACAATGAGCAGTTCTTC
TRBV11-2	TRBJ2-5	.	.	CASNQGWDQEIQYF	TGTGCCAGCAACCAGGGCTGGGACCAAGAGATCCAGTACTTC
TRBV6-1	TRBJ2-3	.	.	CASSPGPTRRFSTDTQYF	TGTGCCAGCAGTCCAGGCCCTACTAGACGGTTTAGCACAGATACGCAGTATTTT
TRBV28	TRBJ1-5	.	.	CASSRRDGSFYSNQPQHF	TGTGCCAGCAGCCGACGGGACGGATCCTTTTATAGCAATCAGCCCCAGCATTTT
TRBV29-1	TRBJ2-6	.	many	CSVEEQSGANVLTF	TGCAGCGTTGAAGAGCAGTCAGGGGCCAACGTCCTGACTTTC
TRBV6-1	TRBJ2-5	TRBD1	many	CASSEADRGIQETQYF	TGTGCCAGCAGTGAAGCGGACAGGGGCATCCAAGAGACCCAGTACTTC
TRBV19	TRBJ1-1	.	once	CASSARQVLWEAFF	TGTGCCAGTAGTGCTCGACAGGTCTTATGGGAAGCTTTCTTT
TRBV27	TRBJ2-1	TRBD2	few	CASSFFGASGPYNQFF	TGTGCCAGCAGTTTCTTCGGGGCTAGCGGGCCCTACAACCAGTTCTTC
TRBV9	TRBJ2-7	TRBD1	.	CASSAGTGRYEQYF	TGTGCCAGCAGCGCCGGGACAGGGAGGTACGAGCAGTACTTC
TRBV6-2/TRBV6-3	TRBJ2-1	TRBD2	.	CASIPEAGVTQFF	TGTGCCAGCATCCCAGAAGCGGGAGTGACCCAGTTCTTC
TRBV7-2	TRBJ2-7	.	.	CASSLAGDTIYEQYF	TGTGCCAGCAGCTTAGCGGGGGACACGATCTACGAGCAGTACTTC
TRBV24-1	TRBJ2-2	.	.	CATSDSDHRAGELFF	TGTGCCACCAGTGATTCGGACCACAGGGCCGGGGAGCTGTTTTTT
TRBV5-1	TRBJ2-7	TRBD2	.	CASSLGASGTGYEQYF	TGCGCCAGCAGCTTGGGGGCTAGCGGGACCGGCTACGAGCAGTACTTC
TRBV9	TRBJ1-2	.	.	CAGSLDLGRDYGYTF	TGTGCCGGCAGCCTTGACTTGGGGAGAGACTATGGCTACACCTTC
TRBV29-1	TRBJ2-4	.	few	CSVETPKGRNIQYF	TGCAGCGTTGAAACACCGAAGGGCCGAAACATTCAGTACTTC
TRBV5-5	TRBJ2-1	.	once	CASIWGPINERFF	TGTGCCAGCATCTGGGGGCCCATCAATGAGCGGTTCTTC
TRBV6-2/TRBV6-3	TRBJ2-3	.	.	CASSYHISGTDTQYF	TGTGCCAGCAGTTATCACATCTCCGGCACAGATACGCAGTATTTT
TRBV29-1	TRBJ1-5	.	many	CSVGSASNQPQHF	TGCAGCGTTGGGTCAGCAAGCAATCAGCCCCAGCATTTT
TRBV15	TRBJ2-6	.	few	CATSREGTGANVLTF	TGTGCCACCAGCAGAGAAGGGACTGGGGCCAACGTCCTGACTTTC
TRBV5-1	TRBJ2-2	.	.	CASRPPTVGVTGELFF	TGCGCCAGCAGGCCCCCGACAGTAGGAGTCACCGGGGAGCTGTTTTTT
TRBV29-1	TRBJ2-1	.	few	CSVLMWESGGNEQFF	TGCAGCGTTCTAATGTGGGAGTCAGGAGGCAATGAGCAGTTCTTC